A selection of T cell receptor beta chains follows, all from one sample in a study of identical twins. In TCRdb, the 5' RACE reads were re-called with MiXCR into one record per CDR3 protein. The sample has some 96,000 distinct CDR3 sequences, 5.5% to 7% seen once. Sequenced material: memory T cells sorted from blood. The receptor set was obtained from a woman aged 45-59 years in good health. The CDR3 runs from the conserved cysteine through the conserved F or W. Fields, in order: clone size, V gene, J gene, D gene, CDR3 protein, CDR3 DNA. D genes are given only for firm matches. Size is stated for part of the rows, as once, few or many counts, or as a class when the clone is expanded.

>many|TRBV6-5|TRBJ2-1|-
CASRRQPSYNEQFF
TGTGCCAGCAGGCGACAGCCCTCCTACAATGAGCAGTTCTTC
>many|TRBV29-1|TRBJ2-5|TRBD2
CSVVRGGEGETQYF
TGCAGCGTTGTCCGGGGGGGGGAGGGGGAGACCCAGTACTTC
>-|TRBV12-3/TRBV12-4|TRBJ2-5|TRBD1
CASSPGTGGQETQYF
TGTGCCAGCAGTCCCGGGACAGGGGGCCAAGAGACCCAGTACTTC
>many|TRBV19|TRBJ2-3|TRBD1
CASSQGTGASDTQYF
TGTGCCAGTAGTCAGGGGACAGGGGCTTCCGATACGCAGTATTTT
>many|TRBV12-3/TRBV12-4|TRBJ2-7|TRBD2
CASSFEGLAGNIYEQYF
TGTGCCAGCAGTTTTGAGGGGCTAGCGGGAAATATTTACGAGCAGTACTTC
>-|TRBV19|TRBJ2-5|-
CASSMGRREETQYF
TGTGCCAGTAGTATGGGCAGGAGAGAAGAGACCCAGTACTTC
>many|TRBV6-5|TRBJ2-1|TRBD2
CASRGEGGDFNEQFF
TGTGCCAGCAGGGGGGAGGGAGGGGATTTTAATGAGCAGTTCTTC
>few|TRBV5-4|TRBJ2-7|-
CASSLDRAQGLREQYF
TGTGCCAGCAGCCTTGACCGGGCCCAGGGCTTGCGCGAGCAGTACTTC
>many|TRBV6-1|TRBJ2-1|-
CAGKQDFHNEQFF
TGTGCCGGGAAACAAGACTTCCACAATGAGCAGTTCTTC
>many|TRBV20-1|TRBJ1-1|TRBD1
CSASQGGGEAFF
TGCAGTGCTAGTCAGGGGGGGGGTGAAGCTTTCTTT
>-|TRBV15|TRBJ2-2|-
CATSLQALPGELFF
TGTGCCACCAGCTTACAGGCTTTACCCGGGGAGCTGTTTTTT
>few|TRBV2|TRBJ1-1|-
CASCNLENTEAFF
TGTGCCAGCTGCAACCTTGAGAACACTGAAGCTTTCTTT
>many|TRBV4-1|TRBJ1-1|TRBD1
CASSQSGTGGVWTEAFF
TGCGCCAGCAGCCAGTCCGGGACAGGGGGCGTTTGGACTGAAGCTTTCTTT
>many|TRBV5-1|TRBJ2-7|-
CASNPGVGRTLYEQYF
TGCGCCAGCAACCCGGGTGTGGGGAGAACACTATACGAGCAGTACTTC
>few|TRBV10-3|TRBJ2-1|-
CAIKGPNEQFF
TGTGCCATCAAGGGACCCAATGAGCAGTTCTTC
>many|TRBV11-2|TRBJ2-1|-
CASSSSDLGDNEQFF
TGTGCCAGCAGCTCTTCTGACTTAGGGGACAATGAGCAGTTCTTC
>many|TRBV27|TRBJ2-2|-
CASRPSGGPGELFF
TGTGCCAGCAGGCCCTCGGGTGGACCGGGGGAGCTGTTTTTT
>few|TRBV19|TRBJ2-7|-
CASSSRSPGTGSTYEQYF
TGTGCCAGTAGTTCCCGATCCCCAGGGACGGGATCCACTTACGAGCAGTACTTC
>many|TRBV19|TRBJ2-1|TRBD1
CASSTGQGLDEQFF
TGTGCCAGTAGTACGGGACAGGGTTTGGATGAGCAGTTCTTC
>few|TRBV28|TRBJ2-3|-
CASSFAGSSTDTQYF
TGTGCCAGCAGTTTTGCAGGTTCTAGCACAGATACGCAGTATTTT
>many|TRBV2|TRBJ1-2|-
CASSRRDYGYTF
TGTGCCAGCAGCAGGAGGGACTATGGCTACACCTTC
>many|TRBV20-1|TRBJ2-5|-
CSASSVGETQYF
TGCAGTGCTAGCAGCGTTGGGGAGACCCAGTACTTC
>many|TRBV6-2/TRBV6-3|TRBJ1-3|-
CASSLLHLPAGNTIYF
TGTGCCAGCAGTCTCCTCCACCTACCGGCTGGAAACACCATATATTTT
>-|TRBV7-9|TRBJ2-2|TRBD2
CANRTSGSGELFF
TGTGCCAACAGGACTAGCGGTTCCGGGGAGCTGTTTTTT
>many|TRBV12-3/TRBV12-4|TRBJ2-1|TRBD2
CASSLSIGGLAGDKGYNEQFF
TGTGCCAGCAGTTTAAGTATTGGTGGACTAGCGGGAGATAAGGGGTACAATGAGCAGTTCTTC
>many|TRBV18|TRBJ1-6|-
CASSPNNSPLHF
TGTGCCAGCTCACCAAATAATTCACCCCTCCACTTT
>-|TRBV28|TRBJ2-1|TRBD2
CASSVRDRARVVTSGRGSYNEQFF
TGTGCCAGCAGTGTCCGGGACAGGGCCAGGGTAGTTACTAGCGGGAGGGGTTCCTACAATGAGCAGTTCTTC
>many|TRBV6-5|TRBJ1-4|-
CASGPKEKLFF
TGTGCCAGCGGGCCTAAGGAAAAACTGTTTTTT
>many|TRBV2|TRBJ2-7|TRBD1
CASGGQTSYEQYF
TGTGCCAGCGGGGGACAGACATCCTACGAGCAGTACTTC
>many|TRBV20-1|TRBJ2-3|-
CSARPPRRTDTQYF
TGCAGTGCTAGACCACCGAGGAGGACAGATACGCAGTATTTT
>many|TRBV5-1|TRBJ2-3|-
CASSPTTADTQYF
TGCGCCAGCAGCCCCACGACCGCAGATACGCAGTATTTT
>many|TRBV12-3/TRBV12-4|TRBJ2-5|-
CASRLEGETQYF
TGTGCCAGCAGACTAGAGGGCGAGACCCAGTACTTC